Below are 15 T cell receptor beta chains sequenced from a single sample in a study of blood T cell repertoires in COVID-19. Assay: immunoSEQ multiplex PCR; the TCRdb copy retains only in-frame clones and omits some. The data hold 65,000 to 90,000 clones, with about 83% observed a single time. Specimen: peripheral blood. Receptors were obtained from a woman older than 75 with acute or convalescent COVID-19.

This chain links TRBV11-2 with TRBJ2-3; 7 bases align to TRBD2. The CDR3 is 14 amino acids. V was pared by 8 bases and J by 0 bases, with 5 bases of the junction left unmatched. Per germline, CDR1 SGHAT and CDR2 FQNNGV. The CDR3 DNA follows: TGTGCCAGCGGCCGGGGGGTTAGCACAGATACGCAGTATTTT. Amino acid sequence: CASGRGVSTDTQYF.

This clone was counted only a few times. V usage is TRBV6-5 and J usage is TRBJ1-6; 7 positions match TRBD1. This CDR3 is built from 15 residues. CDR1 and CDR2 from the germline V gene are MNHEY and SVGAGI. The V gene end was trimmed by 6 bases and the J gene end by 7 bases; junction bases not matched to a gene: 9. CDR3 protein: CASSLQGYQNSPLHF. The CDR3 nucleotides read TGTGCCAGCAGCCTACAGGGGTATCAGAATTCACCCCTCCACTTT.

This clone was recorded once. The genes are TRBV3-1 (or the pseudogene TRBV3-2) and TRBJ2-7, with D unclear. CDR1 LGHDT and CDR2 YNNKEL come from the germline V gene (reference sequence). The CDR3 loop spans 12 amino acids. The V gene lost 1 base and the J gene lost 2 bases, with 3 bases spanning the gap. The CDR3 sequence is CASSQGAYEQYF. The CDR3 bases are TGTGCCAGCAGCCAAGGAGCCTACGAGCAGTACTTC.

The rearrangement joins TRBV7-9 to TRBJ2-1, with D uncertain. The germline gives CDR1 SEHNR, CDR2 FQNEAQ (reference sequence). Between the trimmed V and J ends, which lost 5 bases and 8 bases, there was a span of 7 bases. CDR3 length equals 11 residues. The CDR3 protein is CASSVSDEQFF. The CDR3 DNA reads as TGTGCCAGCAGCGTCTCCGATGAGCAGTTCTTC. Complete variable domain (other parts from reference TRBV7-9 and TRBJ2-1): DTGVSQNPRHKITKRGQNVTFRCDPISEHNRLYWYRQTLGQGPEFLTYFQNEAQLEKSRLLSDRFSAERPKGSFSTLEIQRTEQGDSAMYLCASSVSDEQFFGPGTRLTVL.

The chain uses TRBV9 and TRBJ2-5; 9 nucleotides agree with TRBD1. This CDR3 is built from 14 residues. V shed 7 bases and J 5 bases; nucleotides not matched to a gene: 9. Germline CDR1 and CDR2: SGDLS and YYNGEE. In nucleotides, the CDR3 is TGTGCCAGCGGGACAGGGAATTACCGGGAGACCCAGTACTTC. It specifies CASGTGNYRETQYF.

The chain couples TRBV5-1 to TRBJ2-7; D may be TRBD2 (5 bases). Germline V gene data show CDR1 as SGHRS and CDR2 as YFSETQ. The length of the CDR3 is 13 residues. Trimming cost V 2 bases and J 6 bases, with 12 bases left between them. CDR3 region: CASSFQTSFEQYF. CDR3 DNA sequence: TGCGCCAGCAGCTTCCAAACTAGTTTCGAGCAGTACTTC.

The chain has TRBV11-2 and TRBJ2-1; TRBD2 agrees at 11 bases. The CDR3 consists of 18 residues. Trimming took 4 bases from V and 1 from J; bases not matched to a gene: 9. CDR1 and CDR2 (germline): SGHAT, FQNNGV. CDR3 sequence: CASSSQGLAGISYNEQFF. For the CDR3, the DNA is TGTGCCAGCAGCTCCCAAGGACTAGCGGGCATATCCTACAATGAGCAGTTCTTC.

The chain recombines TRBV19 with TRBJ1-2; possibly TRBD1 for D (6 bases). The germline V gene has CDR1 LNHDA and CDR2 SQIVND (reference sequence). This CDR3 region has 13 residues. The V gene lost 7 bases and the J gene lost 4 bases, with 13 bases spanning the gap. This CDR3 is CASNPGDVYGYTF. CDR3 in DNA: TGTGCCAGTAACCCAGGGGATGTCTATGGCTACACCTTC.

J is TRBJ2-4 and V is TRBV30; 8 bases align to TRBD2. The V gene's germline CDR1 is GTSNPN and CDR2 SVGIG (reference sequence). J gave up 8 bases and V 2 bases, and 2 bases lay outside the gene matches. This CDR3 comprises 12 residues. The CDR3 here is CAWSRGGDIQYF. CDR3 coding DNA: TGTGCCTGGAGTCGGGGGGGTGACATTCAGTACTTC.

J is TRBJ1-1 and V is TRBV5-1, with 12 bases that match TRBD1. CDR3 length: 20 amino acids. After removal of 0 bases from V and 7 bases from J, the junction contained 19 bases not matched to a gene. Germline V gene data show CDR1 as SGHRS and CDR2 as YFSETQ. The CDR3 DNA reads TGCGCCAGCAGCTTGGAACTGGGACAGGGGGCGCTTCCTTCAGGTTTTGAAGCTTTCTTT. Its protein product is CASSLELGQGALPSGFEAFF.

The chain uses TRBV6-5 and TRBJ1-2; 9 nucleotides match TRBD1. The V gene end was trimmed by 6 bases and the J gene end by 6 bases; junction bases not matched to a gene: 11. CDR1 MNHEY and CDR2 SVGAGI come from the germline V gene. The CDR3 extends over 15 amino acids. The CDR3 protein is CASRKTGTGLNGYTF. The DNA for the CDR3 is TGTGCCAGCAGAAAAACCGGGACAGGGCTAAATGGCTACACCTTC.

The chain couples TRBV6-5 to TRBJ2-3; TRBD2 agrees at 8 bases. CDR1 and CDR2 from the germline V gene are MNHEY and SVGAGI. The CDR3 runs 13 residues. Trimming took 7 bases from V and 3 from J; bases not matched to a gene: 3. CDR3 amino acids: CASTVAGTDTQYF. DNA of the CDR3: TGTGCCAGCACGGTAGCGGGAACAGATACGCAGTATTTT.

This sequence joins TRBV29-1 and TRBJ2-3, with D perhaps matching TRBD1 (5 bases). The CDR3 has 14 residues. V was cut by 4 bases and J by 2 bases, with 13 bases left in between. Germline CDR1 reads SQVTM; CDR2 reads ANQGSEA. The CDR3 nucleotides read TGCAGCGTTGGTGACAGTACAACCACAGATACGCAGTATTTT. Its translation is CSVGDSTTTDTQYF.

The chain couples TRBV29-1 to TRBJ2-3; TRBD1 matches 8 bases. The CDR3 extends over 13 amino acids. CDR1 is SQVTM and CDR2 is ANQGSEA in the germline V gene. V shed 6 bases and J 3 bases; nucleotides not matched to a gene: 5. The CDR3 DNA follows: TGCAGCGTCCGGACAGGGTTGACAGATACGCAGTATTTT. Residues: CSVRTGLTDTQYF.

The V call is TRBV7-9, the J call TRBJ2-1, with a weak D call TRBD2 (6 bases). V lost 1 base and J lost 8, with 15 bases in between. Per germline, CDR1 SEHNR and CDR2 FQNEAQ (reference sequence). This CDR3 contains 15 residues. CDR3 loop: CASSLEAGRGHEQFF. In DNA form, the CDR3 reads TGTGCCAGCAGCTTAGAGGCGGGAAGAGGGCATGAGCAGTTCTTC.